This section outlines one T cell receptor beta chain sequence together with its context. Its antigen is unknown. This entry belongs to a study of T-cell reconstitution after alpha-beta-depleted transplantation in children. Study-level findings and limits: Surviving recipient T cells and thymic progenitors produced the high day-60 TCRbeta diversity seen in some patients. Several hundred expanded graft clones reportedly were the source of alpha-beta T cells about two months after transplant. One year after transplant, T-cell counts and diversity came mostly from newly produced T cells.

Trimming took 8 bases from V and 3 from J, leaving 14 bases between them. The CDR3 runs to 13 residues. The germline gives CDR1 SEHNR, CDR2 FQNEAQ (reference sequence). Unique molecular identifiers featured in how the TCRbeta library was prepared. TCRdb used MiXCR to reprocess the PCR reads, holding one entry per CDR3 protein. The sample has about 980,000 distinct CDR3 sequences, around 30% seen once. V and J are TRBV7-9 and TRBJ2-7, with a tentative D call TRBD2 (6 bases). The sample in question was PBMCs, mostly from graft donor cells, obtained 360 days after TCRalphabeta/CD19-depleted stem cell transplant. The TCR comes from a boy younger than two who had a stem cell transplant for SCID, so the T cells may come from the graft donor. The CDR3 DNA sequence: TGTGCCAGCGATGGACGCGGGAACTACGAGCAGTACTTC. Translating gives CASDGRGNYEQYF.